Listed below are T cell receptor beta chains from one sample, sequenced in a study of STAT5B mutations in CD4+ large granular lymphocyte leukemia. The repertoire was sequenced with immunoSEQ multiplex PCR; TCRdb's copy has only in-frame clones and lacks some. The data contain about 20,000 clones, 60% to 85% of them singletons. Sample: CD4+ T cells from blood buffy coats. The receptors shown here come from a human donor in good health. CDR3s include the opening cysteine and the closing phenylalanine or tryptophan. D genes are given only for firm matches. A row's size may be missing; if present it is once, few, many or a size class.

D gene: NA; J gene: TRBJ2-7; V gene: TRBV7-9; clone size: few; CDR3 protein: CASSLRGAGAYEQYF; CDR3 DNA: TGTGCCAGCAGCTTAAGGGGTGCAGGGGCCTACGAGCAGTACTTC
D gene: NA; J gene: TRBJ2-1; V gene: TRBV5-4; clone size: NA; CDR3 protein: CASSLVQNYNEQFF; CDR3 DNA: TGTGCCAGCAGCTTGGTACAGAATTACAATGAGCAGTTCTTC
D gene: TRBD1; J gene: TRBJ2-5; V gene: TRBV15; clone size: NA; CDR3 protein: CATRDRRETQYF; CDR3 DNA: TGTGCCACCAGGGACAGGCGGGAGACCCAGTACTTC
D gene: TRBD1; J gene: TRBJ2-7; V gene: TRBV19; clone size: NA; CDR3 protein: CASRGQGGSSYEQYF; CDR3 DNA: TGTGCCAGTAGGGGACAGGGGGGAAGCTCCTACGAGCAGTACTTC
D gene: NA; J gene: TRBJ2-2; V gene: TRBV9; clone size: NA; CDR3 protein: CASSAEGPGLGVGELFF; CDR3 DNA: TGTGCCAGCAGCGCTGAGGGGCCGGGACTGGGGGTCGGGGAGCTGTTTTTT
D gene: TRBD1; J gene: TRBJ1-5; V gene: TRBV19; clone size: NA; CDR3 protein: CASQEGESGMFSAGQGDQPQHF; CDR3 DNA: TGTGCCAGTCAGGAGGGGGAATCCGGGATGTTTAGTGCGGGACAGGGCGATCAGCCCCAGCATTTT
D gene: NA; J gene: TRBJ2-1; V gene: TRBV21-1; clone size: NA; CDR3 protein: CASSKSTSGTYNEQFF; CDR3 DNA: TGTGCCAGCAGCAAATCGACTAGCGGAACCTACAATGAGCAGTTCTTC
D gene: NA; J gene: TRBJ2-4; V gene: TRBV2; clone size: NA; CDR3 protein: CASSVTDPTLGIQYF; CDR3 DNA: TGTGCCAGCAGTGTGACGGATCCGACCCTGGGTATTCAGTACTTC
D gene: NA; J gene: TRBJ2-7; V gene: TRBV6-5; clone size: few; CDR3 protein: CASSYSTSYEQYF; CDR3 DNA: TGTGCCAGCAGTTACTCGACTTCCTACGAGCAGTACTTC
D gene: TRBD1; J gene: TRBJ2-1; V gene: TRBV5-1; clone size: few; CDR3 protein: CASSHPGQGNNEQFF; CDR3 DNA: TGCGCCAGCAGCCATCCGGGACAGGGGAACAATGAGCAGTTCTTC
D gene: NA; J gene: TRBJ2-5; V gene: TRBV27; clone size: NA; CDR3 protein: CASRAWPAETQYF; CDR3 DNA: TGTGCCAGCAGGGCTTGGCCGGCAGAGACCCAGTACTTC
D gene: NA; J gene: TRBJ1-3; V gene: TRBV11-2; clone size: NA; CDR3 protein: CASTIPGNSGNTIYF; CDR3 DNA: TGTGCCAGCACCATTCCCGGGAACTCTGGAAACACCATATATTTT
D gene: TRBD2; J gene: TRBJ2-1; V gene: TRBV7-3; clone size: NA; CDR3 protein: CASSRGLAGAGNEQFF; CDR3 DNA: TGTGCCAGCAGCCGGGGACTAGCGGGAGCTGGGAATGAGCAGTTCTTC
D gene: NA; J gene: TRBJ1-5; V gene: TRBV28; clone size: NA; CDR3 protein: CASSLLHLGGNQPQHF; CDR3 DNA: TGTGCCAGCAGTTTATTACACTTGGGCGGCAATCAGCCCCAGCATTTT
D gene: TRBD2; J gene: TRBJ2-3; V gene: TRBV11-3; clone size: NA; CDR3 protein: CASSLRAGVGADTQYF; CDR3 DNA: TGTGCCAGCAGCCTTCGAGCGGGAGTGGGCGCAGATACGCAGTATTTT
D gene: NA; J gene: TRBJ1-2; V gene: TRBV7-9; clone size: NA; CDR3 protein: CASSSGDRGLNYGYTF; CDR3 DNA: TGTGCCAGCAGCTCGGGGGATCGGGGCCTCAACTATGGCTACACCTTC